This T cell receptor beta chain was sequenced in a study of blood T cell repertoires in COVID-19. Study overall: PBMCs, B-cell-depleted T cells, or T cells were the source of the cDNA or gDNA that made up the material.

Germline CDR1 and CDR2: MNHEY and SMNVEV (reference sequence). V lost 6 bases to trimming and J lost 4 bases; unmatched junction nucleotides: 11. This CDR3 spans 15 amino acids. Original processing methods: Reference gene primer amplification gave estimated nucleated cell counts. Profiling relied on immunoSEQ multiplex PCR, and the TCRdb table lists in-frame clones only, not all of them. From that table come the V and J calls and clone size; the DNA was used to work out D and trimming. The data show about 240,000 clones, around 90% seen once. The TCR sequence derives from a man between 60 and 75 years old who had recovered from COVID-19. The sequenced sample consisted of peripheral blood. The V call is TRBV27, the J call TRBJ1-2, with 7 bases identical to TRBD1. The CDR3 sequence is CASRKVIDRAYGYTF. As DNA, the CDR3 is TGTGCCAGCAGAAAGGTCATAGACAGGGCCTATGGCTACACCTTC.